This T cell receptor beta chain was sequenced during a study of shared clonotypes between healthy human individuals. At the level of the study: In total, the donors were a couple of women and a few men aged 18 to 49.

Study-wide results and caveats: Naive CD4 clonotypes overlapped across a few donors at around 5%. The sampled material consisted only of blood, and tissue repertoires are likely to differ.

This table comes from immunoSEQ multiplex PCR, and its TCRdb copy is limited to in-frame clones, with some not included. The repertoire holds just over 2,000,000 clones, about 95% seen once, with 1% to 1.3% in the top ten. CD45RO negativity and positive selection for CCR7 defined naive CD8 cells, a population that excluded terminally differentiated effector memory CD45RA+ cells. Free of recent acute infections or vaccinations, the donors were healthy HIV-negative adults. Of note for this clone: Its target is unknown.

The germline V and J ends were trimmed by 0 bases and 0 bases, with 6 bases remaining between them. This CDR3 spans 14 amino acids. Germline-derived CDR1 and CDR2 are PRHDT and FYEKMQ (reference sequence). Sequencing was done on a sample of naive CD8+ T cells sorted from blood. The TCR sequence derives from a man younger than 35 in good health. The V gene is TRBV13, the J gene TRBJ2-7; the D is unclear. Here the CDR3 reads CASSLGRPSYEQYF. In DNA, the CDR3 is TGTGCCAGCAGCTTAGGTCGGCCCTCCTACGAGCAGTACTTC.